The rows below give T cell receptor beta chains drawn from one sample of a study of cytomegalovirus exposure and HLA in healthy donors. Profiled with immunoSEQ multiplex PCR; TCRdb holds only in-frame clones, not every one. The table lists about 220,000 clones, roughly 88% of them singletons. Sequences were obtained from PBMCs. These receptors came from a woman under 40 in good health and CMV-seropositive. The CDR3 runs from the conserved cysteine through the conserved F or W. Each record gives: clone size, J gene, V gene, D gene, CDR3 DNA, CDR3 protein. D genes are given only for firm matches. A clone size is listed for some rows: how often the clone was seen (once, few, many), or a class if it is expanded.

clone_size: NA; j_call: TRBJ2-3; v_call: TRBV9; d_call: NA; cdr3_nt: TGTGCCAGCAGCGAGAACCTAGCGAGTAGCACAGATACGCAGTATTTT; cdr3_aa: CASSENLASSTDTQYF
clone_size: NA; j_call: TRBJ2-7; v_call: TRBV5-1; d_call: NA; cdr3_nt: TGCGCCAGCAGCTTGGTATACGGGACCCCCTACGAGCAGTACTTC; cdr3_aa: CASSLVYGTPYEQYF
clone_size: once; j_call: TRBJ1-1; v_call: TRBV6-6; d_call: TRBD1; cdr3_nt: TGTGCCAGCAGGGAGGACAGGGAGAGCACTGAAGCTTTCTTT; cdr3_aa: CASREDRESTEAFF
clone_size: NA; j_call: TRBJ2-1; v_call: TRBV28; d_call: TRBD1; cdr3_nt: TGTGCCAGCAGTTTCAGGGGGCGGAATGAGCAGTTCTTC; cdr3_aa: CASSFRGRNEQFF
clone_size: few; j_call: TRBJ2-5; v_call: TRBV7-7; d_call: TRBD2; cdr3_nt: TGTGCTAGCAGCGATGGACTAGCGGAAGAGACCCAGTACTTC; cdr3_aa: CASSDGLAEETQYF
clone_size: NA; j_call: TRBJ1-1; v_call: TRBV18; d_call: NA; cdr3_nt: TGTGCCAGCTCCTCTGGTGGGGCAGACATGAACACTGAAGCTTTCTTT; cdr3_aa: CASSSGGADMNTEAFF
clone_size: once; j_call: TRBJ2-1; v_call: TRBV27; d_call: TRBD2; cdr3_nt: TGTGCCAGCAGTTCGGGGGGTAGCTCCTACAATGAGCAGTTCTTC; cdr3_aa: CASSSGGSSYNEQFF
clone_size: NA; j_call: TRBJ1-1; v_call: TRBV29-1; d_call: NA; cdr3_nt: TGCAGCGTCGACTATCCTGAAGCTTTCTTT; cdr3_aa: CSVDYPEAFF
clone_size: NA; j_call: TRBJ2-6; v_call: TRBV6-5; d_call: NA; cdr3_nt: TGTGCCAGCAGCCGATCTGGGGCCAACGTCCTGACTTTC; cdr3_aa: CASSRSGANVLTF
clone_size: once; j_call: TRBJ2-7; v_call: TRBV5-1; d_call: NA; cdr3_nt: TGCGCCAGCCACGTAGGACCCTCCTACGAGCAGTACTTC; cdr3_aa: CASHVGPSYEQYF
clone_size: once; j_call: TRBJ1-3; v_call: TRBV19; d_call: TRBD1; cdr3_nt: TGTGCCAGTAGGCGCGGACAGGGGGGAAACACCATATATTTT; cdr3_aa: CASRRGQGGNTIYF
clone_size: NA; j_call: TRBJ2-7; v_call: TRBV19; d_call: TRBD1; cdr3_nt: TGTGCCAGTAGTAATCGGGACAGGTCCTACGAGCAGTACTTC; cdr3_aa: CASSNRDRSYEQYF
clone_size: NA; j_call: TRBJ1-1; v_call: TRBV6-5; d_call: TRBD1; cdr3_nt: TGTGCCAGCAGTTATAAGACAGGGGGGGGAACTGAAGCTTTCTTT; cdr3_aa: CASSYKTGGGTEAFF
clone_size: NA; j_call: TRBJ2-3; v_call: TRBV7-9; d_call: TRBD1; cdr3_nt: TGTGCCAGCAGCTTAACCCCGACAGGGCTCACAGATACGCAGTATTTT; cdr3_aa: CASSLTPTGLTDTQYF
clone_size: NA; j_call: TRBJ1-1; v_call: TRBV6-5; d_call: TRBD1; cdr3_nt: TGTGCCAGCAGTTACCCGGGACAGAAGAACACTGAAGCTTTCTTT; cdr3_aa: CASSYPGQKNTEAFF
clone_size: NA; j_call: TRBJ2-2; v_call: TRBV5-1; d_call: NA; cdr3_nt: TGCGCCAGCAGCTTAGGGCTGAACACCGGGGAGCTGTTTTTT; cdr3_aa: CASSLGLNTGELFF
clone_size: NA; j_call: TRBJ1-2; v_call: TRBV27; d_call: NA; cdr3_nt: TGTGCCAGCAGTCCCTTGGACAGAGCCCTTAACTATGGCTACACCTTC; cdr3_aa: CASSPLDRALNYGYTF
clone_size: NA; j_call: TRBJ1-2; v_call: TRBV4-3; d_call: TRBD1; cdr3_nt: TGCGCCAGCAGCCGGGACAGGGGCGACTATGGCTACACCTTC; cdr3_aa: CASSRDRGDYGYTF
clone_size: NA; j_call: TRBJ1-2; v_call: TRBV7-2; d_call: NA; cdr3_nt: TGTGCCAGCAGCTTAGTAGGGTCGGTGGACACCGGCTACACCTTC; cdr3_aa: CASSLVGSVDTGYTF
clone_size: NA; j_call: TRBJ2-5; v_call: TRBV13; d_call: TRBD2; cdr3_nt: TGTGCCAGCAGCTTACGGACTAGCGGGATTGAGACCCAGTACTTC; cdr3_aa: CASSLRTSGIETQYF
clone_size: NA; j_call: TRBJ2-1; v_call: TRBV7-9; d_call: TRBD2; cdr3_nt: TGTGCCAGCAGCCCCCCCCCTAGCGGGAGGAATGAGCAGTTCTTC; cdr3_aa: CASSPPPSGRNEQFF
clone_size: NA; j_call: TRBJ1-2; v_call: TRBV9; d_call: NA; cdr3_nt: TGTGCCAGCAGCGCCGTCGGACACGGAGACTATGGCTACACCTTC; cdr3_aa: CASSAVGHGDYGYTF
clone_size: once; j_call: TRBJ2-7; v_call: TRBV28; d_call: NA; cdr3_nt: TGTGCCAGCAGTTTATCGTCGCGGGGATCCGAGCAGTACTTC; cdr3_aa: CASSLSSRGSEQYF
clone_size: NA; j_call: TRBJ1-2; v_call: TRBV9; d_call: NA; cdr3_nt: TGTGCCAGCAGCCCCGGGGACCGCGTAACCTTC; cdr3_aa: CASSPGDRVTF
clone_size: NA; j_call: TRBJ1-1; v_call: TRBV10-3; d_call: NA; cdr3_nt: TGTGCCATTAAAGGGCCCGATGCTGTCACTGAAGCTTTCTTT; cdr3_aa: CAIKGPDAVTEAFF
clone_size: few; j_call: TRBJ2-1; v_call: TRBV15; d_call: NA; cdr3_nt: TGTGCCACCAGCAGAGATCGGGAGTTCTACAATGAGCAGTTCTTC; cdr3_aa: CATSRDREFYNEQFF
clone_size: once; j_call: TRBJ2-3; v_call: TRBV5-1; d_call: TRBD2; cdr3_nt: TGCGCCAGCAGCGAGGCGGGAGGCCCTGTCTCGGGGGATTTT; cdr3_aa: CASSEAGGPVSGDF
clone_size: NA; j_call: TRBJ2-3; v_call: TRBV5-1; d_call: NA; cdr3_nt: TGCGCCAGCAGCTTCCGAGGAACTAGCACAGATACGCAGTATTTT; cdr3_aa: CASSFRGTSTDTQYF
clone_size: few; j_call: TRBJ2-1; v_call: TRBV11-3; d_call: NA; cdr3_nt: TGTGCCAGCAGCTTAGCCCAGGAGGGCCCTGGGAATGAGCAGTTCTTC; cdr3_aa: CASSLAQEGPGNEQFF
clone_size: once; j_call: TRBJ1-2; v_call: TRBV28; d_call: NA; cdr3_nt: TGTGCCAGCAGCCAAAAATCCCTCCGGGGCTACACCTTC; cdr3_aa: CASSQKSLRGYTF
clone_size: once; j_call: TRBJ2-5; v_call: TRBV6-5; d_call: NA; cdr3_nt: TGTGCCAGCAGTTACTCAGGAGTACGGTGGACCCAGTACTTC; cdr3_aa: CASSYSGVRWTQYF
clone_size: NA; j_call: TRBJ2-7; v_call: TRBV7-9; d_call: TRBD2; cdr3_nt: TGTGCCAGCAGCTACCTAGCGGGAGGACACGAGCAGTACTTC; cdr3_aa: CASSYLAGGHEQYF
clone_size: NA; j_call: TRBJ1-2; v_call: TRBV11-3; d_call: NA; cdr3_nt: TGTGCCAGCAGCTCCCTGCGCGGATACGGCGGCTACACCTTC; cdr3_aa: CASSSLRGYGGYTF
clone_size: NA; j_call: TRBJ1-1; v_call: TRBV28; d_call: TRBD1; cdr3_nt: TGTGCCAGCAGTTTTCAGGGGGGATCACCGAACACTGAAGCTTTCTTT; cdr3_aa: CASSFQGGSPNTEAFF
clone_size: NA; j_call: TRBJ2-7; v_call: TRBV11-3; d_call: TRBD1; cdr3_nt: TGTGCCAGCAGCGCTGGACAGGGTAGTCTCTACGAGCAGTACTTC; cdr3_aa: CASSAGQGSLYEQYF
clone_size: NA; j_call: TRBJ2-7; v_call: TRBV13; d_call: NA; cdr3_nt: TGTGCCAGCAGCCCCCGACAGGCTTCCTACGAGCAGTACTTC; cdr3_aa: CASSPRQASYEQYF
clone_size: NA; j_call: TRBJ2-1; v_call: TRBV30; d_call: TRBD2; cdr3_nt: TGTGCCTGGAGTGTCTGGACTAGCGGGAGTGTGTCCTACAATGAGCAGTTCTTC; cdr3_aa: CAWSVWTSGSVSYNEQFF